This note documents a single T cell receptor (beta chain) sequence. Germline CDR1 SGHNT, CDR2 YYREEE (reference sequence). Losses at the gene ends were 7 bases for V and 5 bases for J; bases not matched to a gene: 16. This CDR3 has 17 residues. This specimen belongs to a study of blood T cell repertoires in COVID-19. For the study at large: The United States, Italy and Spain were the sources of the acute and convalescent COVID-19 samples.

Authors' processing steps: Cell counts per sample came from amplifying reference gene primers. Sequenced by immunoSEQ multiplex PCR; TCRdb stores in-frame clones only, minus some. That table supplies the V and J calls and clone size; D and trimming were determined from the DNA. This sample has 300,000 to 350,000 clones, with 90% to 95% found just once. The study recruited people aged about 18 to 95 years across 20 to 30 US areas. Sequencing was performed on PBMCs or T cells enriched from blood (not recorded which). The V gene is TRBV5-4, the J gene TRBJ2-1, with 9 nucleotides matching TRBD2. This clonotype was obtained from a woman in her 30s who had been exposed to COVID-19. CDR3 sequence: CASAPSGRGGLDNEQFF. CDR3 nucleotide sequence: TGTGCCAGCGCCCCTTCGGGGCGGGGGGGCCTTGACAATGAGCAGTTCTTC.